This TCR beta chain was identified in a study of T cell responses to AZD1222 COVID-19 vaccine. Generated by immunoSEQ multiplex PCR, the TCRdb table keeps only in-frame clones and is missing some. Of 140,000 or so clones in the sample, just over 85% were seen once. Germline V gene data show CDR1 as MDHEN and CDR2 as SYDVKM. V shed 0 bases, J shed 6 bases, and the junction held 5 bases outside the gene matches. The CDR3 covers 17 residues. This receptor was taken from an adult in good health. The specimen comprised peripheral blood, sampled on day 0 of AZD1222 vaccination. The V call is TRBV28, the J call TRBJ2-2, with 12 bases lining up with TRBD2. CDR3 in amino acids: CASSLWALAGGPGELFF. In DNA form, the CDR3 reads TGTGCCAGCAGTTTATGGGCCCTAGCGGGAGGGCCCGGGGAGCTGTTTTTT.